Following are 31 T cell receptor beta chains from one sample sequenced in a study of T-cell memory formation after mild COVID-19. MiXCR, applied by TCRdb to the 5' RACE reads, yields one record per CDR3 protein. Here the sample spans about 350,000 distinct CDR3 sequences, roughly 20% being singletons. What was sequenced was PBMCs or a T cell subset sorted from them (not recorded which). The receptors here all came from a man between 18 and 29 years old who had mild COVID-19 (a few samples of this study predate the infection). Cell type and time point are not known.

This clonotype was seen at least ten times. CDR3 residues: CASSLAGTYEQYF. The CDR3 DNA follows: TGTGCCAGCAGCTTAGCGGGGACCTACGAGCAGTACTTC. The chain is built from TRBV7-9 and TRBJ2-7; unclear D gene. Germline CDR1 and CDR2: SEHNR and FQNEAQ (reference sequence). This CDR3 has 13 amino acids. Trimming removed 0 bases at V and 2 bases at J, with 5 bases between.

The rearrangement uses TRBV7-2 and TRBJ2-3; D may be TRBD1 or TRBD2 (6 bases each). Trimming cost V 1 base and J 3 bases, with 8 bases left between them. Germline CDR1 SGHTA, CDR2 FQGNSA. The CDR3 sequence is 14 residues long. The chain's CDR3 is CASSLGGATDTQYF. The CDR3 DNA is TGTGCCAGCAGCTTAGGGGGGGCGACAGATACGCAGTATTTT. The full variable domain, rest sourced from reference TRBV7-2 and TRBJ2-3, is GAGVSQSPSNKVTEKGKDVELRCDPISGHTALYWYRQSLGQGLEFLIYFQGNSAPDKSGLPSDRFSAERTGGSVSTLTIQRTQQEDSAVYLCASSLGGATDTQYFGPGTRLTVL.

This clonotype was picked up a small number of times. The chain has TRBV5-1 and TRBJ2-6; D not resolved. V lost 3 bases, J lost 0 bases, and 10 bases lay in between. The CDR3 runs to 16 residues. CDR1 and CDR2 from the germline V gene are SGHRS and YFSETQ. The CDR3 sequence is CASSSFIGSGANVLTF. As DNA, the CDR3 is TGCGCCAGCAGCTCCTTCATTGGCTCTGGGGCCAACGTCCTGACTTTC. Supplemented by reference TRBV5-1 and TRBJ2-6, the full variable domain reads KAGVTQTPRYLIKTRGQQVTLSCSPISGHRSVSWYQQTPGQGLQFLFEYFSETQRNKGNFPGRFSGRQFSNSRSEMNVSTLELGDSALYLCASSSFIGSGANVLTFGAGSRLTVL.

The chain joins TRBV4-3 to TRBJ2-2, with TRBD1 identical over 9 bases. CDR3 length equals 16 residues. V was clipped by 4 bases and J by 6 bases; unmatched bases: 9. Germline values: CDR1 LGHNA, CDR2 YSLEER. Here the CDR3 DNA reads TGCGCCAGCAGCCCAAGAATAGGACAGGGGCCCGGGGAGCTGTTTTTT. Protein: CASSPRIGQGPGELFF.

This clonotype was found a few times. The chain links TRBV19 to TRBJ1-2; D possibly corresponds to TRBD1 (6 bases). Germline assignment: CDR1 LNHDA and CDR2 SQIVND (reference sequence). CDR3 length equals 13 residues. V lost 9 bases and J lost 8, with 19 bases in between. CDR3 region: CASSDRSASGYTF. As DNA, the CDR3 is TGTGCCAGCTCGGACAGATCCGCGTCGGGCTACACCTTC.

This chain links TRBV12-3 or TRBV12-4 with TRBJ2-7; D ambiguous. V was trimmed by 6 bases and J by 3 bases, leaving 18 bases between them. This CDR3 comprises 15 residues. Here the CDR3 DNA reads TGTGCCAGCAGCTCGACTCCCCGTCCCCTCTACGAGCAGTACTTC. Translating gives CASSSTPRPLYEQYF.

This chain uses TRBV5-4 with TRBJ2-3; no clear D gene. The germline gives CDR1 SGHNT, CDR2 YYREEE (reference sequence). The CDR3 length is 12 residues. V lost 7 bases and J 7 bases, leaving 13 bases between the germline ends. The CDR3 sequence is CASRTDSNTQYF. The CDR3 coding sequence is TGTGCCAGCCGGACCGACTCAAATACGCAGTATTTT.

V usage is TRBV6-2 or TRBV6-3 and J usage is TRBJ1-4; maybe TRBD1 (5 bases). The germline V gene encodes CDR1 MNHEY and CDR2 SVGEGT. The CDR3 spans 14 residues. Trimming pared 2 bases from V and 5 bases from J, leaving 9 bases between. The CDR3 here is CASSYGRTNEKLFF. Written as DNA, the CDR3 is TGTGCCAGCAGTTACGGGAGGACAAATGAAAAACTGTTTTTT.

The chain uses TRBV4-2 and TRBJ1-1; no definite D call. This CDR3 region has 16 residues. Germline V gives CDR1 LGHNA, CDR2 YNFKEQ. Trimming removed 1 base from V and 3 bases from J, with 15 bases in between. The CDR3 bases are TGTGCCAGCAGCCAAGTAACGCGCCAATCCTACACTGAAGCTTTCTTT. Protein product: CASSQVTRQSYTEAFF.

This rearrangement joins TRBV5-4 to TRBJ1-1; D gene uncertain. This CDR3 is built from 16 residues. Trimming took 4 bases from V and 5 from J, leaving 21 bases between them. Germline CDR1 SGHNT, CDR2 YYREEE (reference sequence). CDR3: CASSQTTPEGWTEAFF. The CDR3 DNA reads as TGTGCCAGCAGCCAAACAACACCGGAGGGTTGGACTGAAGCTTTCTTT.

This clonotype came up once. The rearrangement joins TRBV7-9 to TRBJ2-2; no firm D call. V dropped 4 bases and J dropped 3 bases, with 6 bases sitting between them. There are 13 residues in the CDR3. CDR1 is SEHNR, CDR2 FQNEAQ, per germline (reference sequence). In DNA, the CDR3 is TGTGCCAGCAGCTCCGACTACACCGGGGAGCTGTTTTTT. Translation gives CASSSDYTGELFF.

The chain uses TRBV6-2 or TRBV6-3 and TRBJ2-5; 7 nucleotides agree with TRBD1. J lost 2 bases, V lost 1 base, and 1 base had no gene match. The CDR3 sequence is 14 residues long. CDR1 MNHEY and CDR2 SVGEGT come from the germline V gene. CDR3 nucleotide sequence: TGTGCCAGCAGTTACTTGGGACAGCAAGAGACCCAGTACTTC. Residues: CASSYLGQQETQYF.

This chain connects TRBV20-1 to TRBJ2-7; 7 bases agree with TRBD2. Germline V gives CDR1 DFQATT, CDR2 SNEGSKA (reference sequence). CDR3 length: 14 residues. With 6 bases clipped from V and 2 bases from J, the junction kept 10 bases outside the gene matches. The CDR3, as DNA: TGCAGTGCCCTCCCCGGGGCGGGGGCCTACGAGCAGTACGTC. This gives the protein CSALPGAGAYEQYV.

This clonotype was observed many times. The chain couples TRBV11-3 to TRBJ2-7; 7 nucleotides agree with TRBD1. The CDR3 spans 13 residues. CDR1 and CDR2 (germline): SGHNT, YENEEA. CDR3 sequence: CASSLDRDYEQYV. CDR3 bases: TGTGCCAGCAGCCTAGACAGGGACTACGAGCAGTACGTC.

The chain carries TRBV7-8 and TRBJ2-3; D is perhaps TRBD1 (5 bases). Per germline, CDR1 SGHVS and CDR2 FQNEAQ. Between the trimmed V and J ends, which lost 2 bases and 4 bases, there was a span of 16 bases. The CDR3 sequence is 16 residues long. CDR3 region: CASSLSRGIRADTQYF. In DNA, the CDR3 is TGTGCCAGCAGCTTAAGTAGGGGCATCAGGGCAGATACGCAGTATTTT.

This clonotype was picked up a small number of times. The chain recombines TRBV20-1 with TRBJ1-1; tentatively, D is TRBD1 (5 bases). The CDR3 totals 13 residues. Trimming removed 0 bases from V and 8 bases from J, with 13 bases in between. CDR1 is DFQATT and CDR2 is SNEGSKA in the germline V gene (reference sequence). The CDR3 nucleotides are TGCAGTGCTAGAGATGAGCAGGGCCGGGAAGCTTTCTTT. This gives the protein CSARDEQGREAFF.

The chain has TRBV25-1 and TRBJ2-7; 7 nucleotides align to TRBD1. The CDR3 is made up of 13 amino acids. Germline assignment: CDR1 MGHDK and CDR2 SYGVNS. The ends lost 11 bases at V and 2 bases at J; junction bases unmatched: 9. The CDR3 sequence: CAGPPGQAYEQYV. The CDR3 DNA is TGTGCCGGACCTCCCGGACAGGCCTACGAGCAGTACGTC.

A few counts support this clonotype. The chain recombines TRBV24-1 with TRBJ1-5; weak D call: TRBD1 (5 bases). V lost 4 bases and J lost 4, with 10 bases in between. The CDR3 consists of 14 residues. Germline CDR1 and CDR2: KGHDR and SFDVKD. In DNA form, the CDR3 reads TGTGCCACCAGTGAGGGGGGAGGGAATCAGCCCCAGCATTTT. This codes for CATSEGGGNQPQHF.

This clonotype was seen a handful of times. This sequence joins TRBV12-3 or TRBV12-4 and TRBJ2-5, with D unresolved. The CDR3 is 14 amino acids. V shed 4 bases and J shed 5 bases, with 14 bases lying between them. CDR3: CASSSLERGETQYF. In DNA, the CDR3 is TGTGCCAGCAGTTCGCTGGAGAGAGGCGAGACCCAGTACTTC.

This clonotype appeared a few times. The chain employs TRBV11-2 and TRBJ2-4; 14 bases map to TRBD2. CDR1 SGHAT and CDR2 FQNNGV come from the germline V gene. The CDR3 length is 21 residues. V lost 2 bases, J lost 0 bases, and 12 bases stayed unmatched. CDR3 sequence: CASSLFPLGLAGGLAKNIQYF. The CDR3 DNA follows: TGTGCCAGCAGCTTATTTCCCCTCGGACTAGCGGGGGGATTAGCCAAAAACATTCAGTACTTC.

This clonotype showed up just a few times. An end of the junction differs from the germline gene, which may be a read error. The rearrangement uses TRBV4-2 and TRBJ2-7, with 7 bases fitting TRBD1. Germline lookup yields CDR1 LGHNA and CDR2 YNFKEQ. The CDR3 runs to 14 residues. This CDR3 reads CASSQEGGTRQGSF. The CDR3 DNA follows: TGTGCCAGCAGCCAAGAAGGTGGAACGAGACAGGGAAGCTTC.

The chain couples TRBV29-1 to TRBJ1-2, with D perhaps matching TRBD1 (5 bases). The CDR3 runs 14 residues. V lost 0 bases to trimming and J lost 2 bases, with 10 bases between them. Germline lookup yields CDR1 SQVTM and CDR2 ANQGSEA. Here the CDR3 reads CSVEDSYRNYGYTF. CDR3 in DNA: TGCAGCGTTGAAGATAGTTACAGGAACTATGGCTACACCTTC.

This clonotype was counted a few times. The rearrangement uses TRBV7-2 and TRBJ2-5; possibly TRBD1 or TRBD2 for D (6 bases each). This CDR3 contains 13 residues. CDR1 is SGHTA, CDR2 FQGNSA, per germline. Trimming took 7 bases from V and 7 from J, leaving 16 bases between them. This CDR3 reads CASTSGAGGTQYF. The CDR3 coding sequence is TGTGCCAGCACCTCGGGGGCCGGGGGGACCCAGTACTTC.

This clonotype was seen only a few times. The rearrangement joins TRBV7-8 to TRBJ2-5; the D gene is possibly TRBD1 (5 bases). V dropped 5 bases and J dropped 1 base, with 17 bases sitting between them. CDR1 is SGHVS, CDR2 FQNEAQ, per germline. This CDR3 contains 16 residues. The CDR3 DNA reads as TGTGCCAGCAGCCCCTCCCGTGGCAGGGCCCAAGAGACCCAGTACTTC. Amino acid sequence: CASSPSRGRAQETQYF.

The chain employs TRBV6-5 and TRBJ1-5; D uncertain. The V end was cut by 3 bases, the J end by 5 bases, with 8 bases between. Germline CDR1 reads MNHEY; CDR2 reads SVGAGI. The CDR3 is 13 residues long. The CDR3 bases are TGTGCCAGCAGTTATGGCCGCCATCAGCCCCAGCATTTT. It translates to CASSYGRHQPQHF.

With respect to this clonotype: The junction departs from germline at one end; a sequencing error may be responsible. This chain uses TRBV6-5 with TRBJ2-6; 7 bases are shared with TRBD1. Germline CDR1 and CDR2: MNHEY and SVGAGI. The length of the CDR3 is 19 residues. CDR3 bases: TGTGCCAGCAGTTATGGTCCGGGACAGCGTTCTTCTGGGGACAACGTCCTGACTTTC. As protein: CASSYGPGQRSSGDNVLTF.

This chain uses TRBV5-4 with TRBJ2-1, with D unresolved. The CDR3 totals 12 residues. Trimming took 5 bases from V and 6 from J, leaving 9 bases between them. Looked up from germline, CDR1 is SGHNT and CDR2 is YYREEE (reference sequence). The CDR3 sequence is CASSPDGNEQFF. The CDR3 DNA sequence: TGTGCCAGCAGTCCGGACGGCAATGAGCAGTTCTTC.

Many counts were recorded for this clonotype. The rearrangement links TRBV5-6 to TRBJ2-7, with D unresolved. V was cut by 3 bases and J by 6 bases, with 7 bases left in between. The CDR3 spans 11 residues. The V gene's germline CDR1 is SGHDT and CDR2 YYEEEE. The CDR3 DNA reads TGTGCCAGCAGCTCCGGTAGCGAGCAGTACGTC. The encoded protein is CASSSGSEQYV.

The chain has TRBV20-1 and TRBJ2-7, with D unresolved. The CDR3 is 14 amino acids. The V end lost 6 bases, the J end lost 6 bases, and 21 bases lay between the germline ends. Germline V CDR1 and CDR2: DFQATT, SNEGSKA (reference sequence). CDR3 sequence reads: CSASIGFHSPEQYF. For the CDR3, the DNA is TGCAGTGCGAGTATCGGGTTCCATTCTCCCGAGCAGTACTTC.

This clonotype has only a few counts. This chain uses TRBV7-2 with TRBJ1-3; 11 bases agree with TRBD1. Trimming at V came to 6 bases and at J to 5 bases, leaving 3 bases not matched to a gene. This CDR3 region has 14 residues. Per germline, CDR1 SGHTA and CDR2 FQGNSA. DNA of the CDR3: TGTGCCAGCAGAAGGACAGGGGGCAGAAACACCATATATTTT. Protein sequence: CASRRTGGRNTIYF.

This clonotype was seen only a few times. The chain carries TRBV9 and TRBJ1-5; no reliable D call. Germline CDR1 SGDLS, CDR2 YYNGEE. The length of the CDR3 is 15 residues. V lost 0 bases, J lost 3 bases, and 10 bases lay in between. Written as DNA, the CDR3 is TGTGCCAGCAGCGTAGACCCGGGGTACAATCAGCCCCAGCATTTT. Amino acids: CASSVDPGYNQPQHF. The whole variable domain, filled in from reference TRBV9 and TRBJ1-5, reads DSGVTQTPKHLITATGQRVTLRCSPRSGDLSVYWYQQSLDQGLQFLIQYYNGEERAKGNILERFSAQQFPDLHSELNLSSLELGDSALYFCASSVDPGYNQPQHFGDGTRLSIL.